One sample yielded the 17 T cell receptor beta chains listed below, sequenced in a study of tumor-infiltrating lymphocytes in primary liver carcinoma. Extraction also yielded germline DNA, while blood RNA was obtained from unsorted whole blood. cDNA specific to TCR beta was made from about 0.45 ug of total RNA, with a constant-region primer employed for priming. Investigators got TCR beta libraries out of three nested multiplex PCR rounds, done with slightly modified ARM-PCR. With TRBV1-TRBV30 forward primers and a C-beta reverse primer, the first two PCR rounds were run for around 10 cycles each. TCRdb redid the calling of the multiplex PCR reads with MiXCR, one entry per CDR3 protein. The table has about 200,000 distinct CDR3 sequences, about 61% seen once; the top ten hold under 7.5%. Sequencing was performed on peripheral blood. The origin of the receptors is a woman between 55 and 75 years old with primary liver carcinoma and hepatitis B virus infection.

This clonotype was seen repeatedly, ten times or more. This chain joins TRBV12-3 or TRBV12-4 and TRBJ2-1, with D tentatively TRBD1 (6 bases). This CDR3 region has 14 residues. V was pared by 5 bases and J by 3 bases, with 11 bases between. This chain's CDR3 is CASSLGDIYNEQFF. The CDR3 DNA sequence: TGTGCCAGCAGTCTTGGGGACATCTACAATGAGCAGTTCTTC.

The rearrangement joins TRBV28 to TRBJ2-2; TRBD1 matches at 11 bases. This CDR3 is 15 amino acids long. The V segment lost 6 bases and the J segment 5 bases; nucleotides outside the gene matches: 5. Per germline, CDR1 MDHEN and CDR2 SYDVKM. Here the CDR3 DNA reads TGTGCCAGCAGAGGGCGGGACAGGGGGACCGGGGAGCTGTTTTTT. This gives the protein CASRGRDRGTGELFF.

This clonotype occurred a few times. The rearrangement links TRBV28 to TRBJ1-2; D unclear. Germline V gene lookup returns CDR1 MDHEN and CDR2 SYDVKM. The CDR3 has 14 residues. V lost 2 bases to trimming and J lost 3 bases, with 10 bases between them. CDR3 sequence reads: CASSLTEGYYGYTF. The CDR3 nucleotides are TGTGCCAGCAGTTTAACGGAGGGCTACTATGGCTACACCTTC.

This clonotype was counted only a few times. CDR3 in amino acids: CASPESGQGAYEQYF. In DNA, the CDR3 is TGTGCCAGCCCTGAGTCGGGACAGGGGGCCTACGAGCAGTACTTC. The V and J genes are TRBV6-1 and TRBJ2-7; 11 bases are a match to TRBD1. V shed 8 bases and J 2 bases; nucleotides not matched to a gene: 8. Germline V gene sequence: CDR1 MNHNS, CDR2 SASEGT. The CDR3 is made up of 15 amino acids.

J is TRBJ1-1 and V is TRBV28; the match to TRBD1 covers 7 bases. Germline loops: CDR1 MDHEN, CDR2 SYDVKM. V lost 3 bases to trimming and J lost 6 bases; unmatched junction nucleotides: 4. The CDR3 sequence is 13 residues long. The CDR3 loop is CASSFPQGSEAFF. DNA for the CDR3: TGTGCCAGCAGTTTCCCACAGGGGTCTGAAGCTTTCTTT.

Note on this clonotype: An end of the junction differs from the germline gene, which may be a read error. The CDR3 coding sequence is TGTACCAGCAGCTTAGTCCGACTAGCGAACACCGGGGAGCTGTTTTTT. Its translation: CTSSLVRLANTGELFF. V and J are TRBV11-3 and TRBJ2-2, with a weak D call TRBD2 (6 bases). The CDR3 is made up of 16 amino acids. Germline CDR1 reads SGHNT; CDR2 reads YENEEA.

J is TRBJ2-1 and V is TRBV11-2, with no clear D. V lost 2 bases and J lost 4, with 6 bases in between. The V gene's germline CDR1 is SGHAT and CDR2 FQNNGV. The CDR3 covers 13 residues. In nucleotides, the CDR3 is TGTGCCAGCAGCTTAATAACATACAATGAGCAGTTCTTC. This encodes CASSLITYNEQFF. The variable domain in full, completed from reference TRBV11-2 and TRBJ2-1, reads EAGVAQSPRYKIIEKRQSVAFWCNPISGHATLYWYQQILGQGPKLLIQFQNNGVVDDSQLPKDRFSAERLKGVDSTLKIQPAKLEDSAVYLCASSLITYNEQFFGPGTRLTVL.

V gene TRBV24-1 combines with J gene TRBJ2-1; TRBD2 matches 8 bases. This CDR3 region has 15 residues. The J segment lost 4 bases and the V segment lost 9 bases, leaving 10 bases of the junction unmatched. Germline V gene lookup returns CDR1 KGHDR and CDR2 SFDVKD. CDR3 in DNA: TGTGCCACCGCCCGGGGCACTAGCGGATACAATGAGCAGTTCTTC. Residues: CATARGTSGYNEQFF.

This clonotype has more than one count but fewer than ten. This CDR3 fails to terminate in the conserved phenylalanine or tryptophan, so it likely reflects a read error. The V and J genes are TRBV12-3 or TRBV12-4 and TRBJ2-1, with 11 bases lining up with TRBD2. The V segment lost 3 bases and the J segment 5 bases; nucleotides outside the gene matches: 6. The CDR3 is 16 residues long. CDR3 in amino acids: CASSFSGTSGDNEQFL. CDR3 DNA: TGTGCCAGCAGTTTTTCGGGGACTAGCGGAGACAATGAGCAGTTCCTC.

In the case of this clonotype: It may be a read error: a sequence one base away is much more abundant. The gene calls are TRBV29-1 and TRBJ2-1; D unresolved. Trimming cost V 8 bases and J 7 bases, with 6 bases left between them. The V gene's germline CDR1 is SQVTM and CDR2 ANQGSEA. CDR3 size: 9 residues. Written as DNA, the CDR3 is TGCAGCATCTCAAATGAGCAGTTCTTC. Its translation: CSISNEQFF.

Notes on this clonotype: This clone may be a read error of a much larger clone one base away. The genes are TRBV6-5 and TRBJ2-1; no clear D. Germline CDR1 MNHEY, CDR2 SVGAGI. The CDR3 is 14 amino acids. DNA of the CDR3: TGTGCCACCAGTTACTCCGCAGGAAAGAATGAGCAGTTCTTC. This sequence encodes CATSYSAGKNEQFF.

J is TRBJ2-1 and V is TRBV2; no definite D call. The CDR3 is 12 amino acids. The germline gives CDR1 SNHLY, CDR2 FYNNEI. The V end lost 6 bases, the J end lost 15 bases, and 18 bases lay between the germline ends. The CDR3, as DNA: TGTGCCAGCAGCACAGATACTCTTGGTGGGTTCTTC. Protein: CASSTDTLGGFF.

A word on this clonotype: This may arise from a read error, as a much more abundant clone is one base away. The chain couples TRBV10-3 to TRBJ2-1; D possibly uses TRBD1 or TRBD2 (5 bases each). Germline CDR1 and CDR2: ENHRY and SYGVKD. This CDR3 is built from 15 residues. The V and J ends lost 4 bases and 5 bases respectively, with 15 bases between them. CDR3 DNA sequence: TGTGCCATCAGTGGCCGGGTCAGGGACGACAATGAGCAGTTCTTC. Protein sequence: CAISGRVRDDNEQFF.

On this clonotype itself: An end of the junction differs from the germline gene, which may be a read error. The CDR3 sequence is CASSFDSSLQNF. In nucleotides, the CDR3 is TGTGCCAGCAGCTTCGACTCATCATTGCAAAATTTT. The J gene is TRBJ2-3, the V gene TRBV11-2; the D is unclear. Germline V gene sequence: CDR1 SGHAT, CDR2 FQNNGV. CDR3 length: 12 residues.

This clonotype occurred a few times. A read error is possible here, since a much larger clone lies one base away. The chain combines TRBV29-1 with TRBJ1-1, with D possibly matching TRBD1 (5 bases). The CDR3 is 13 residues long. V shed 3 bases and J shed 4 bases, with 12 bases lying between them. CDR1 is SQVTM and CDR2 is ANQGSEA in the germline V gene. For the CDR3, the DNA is TGCAGCGTTGAGGGGGATCAGGCCACTGAAGCTTTCTTT. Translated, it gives CSVEGDQATEAFF.

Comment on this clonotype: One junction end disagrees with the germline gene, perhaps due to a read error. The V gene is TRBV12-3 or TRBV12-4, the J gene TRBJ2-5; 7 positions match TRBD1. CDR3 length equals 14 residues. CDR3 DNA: TGTGCCAGCTGGCAAGGGACAGAGCAAGAGACCCAATACTTC. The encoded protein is CASWQGTEQETQYF.

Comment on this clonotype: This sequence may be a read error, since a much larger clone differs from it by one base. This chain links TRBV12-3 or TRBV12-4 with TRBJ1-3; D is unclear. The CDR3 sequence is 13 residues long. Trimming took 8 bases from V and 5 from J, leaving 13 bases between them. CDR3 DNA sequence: TGTGCCAGCGGAAGGGCCCCTAGAAACACCATATATTTT. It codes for CASGRAPRNTIYF.